This TCR beta chain was identified during a study of blood T cell repertoires in COVID-19. In the study overall: The study drew acute and convalescent COVID-19 samples from the United States, Italy and Spain. Sample material is recorded as cDNA or gDNA derived from T cells, B-cell-depleted T cells, or PBMCs.

Per the study methods: Amplified reference gene primers provided the basis for estimating nucleated cell counts. Sequencing used immunoSEQ multiplex PCR; TCRdb keeps in-frame clones, though not all of them. The D gene and trimming were derived from the DNA, and the V and J assignments and clone size from that table. The sample holds around 230,000 clones, around 84% seen once. Seattle-derived patients entered the study during active infection and were followed longitudinally. The clonotype originates from a man aged 45-60 years with COVID-19, enrolled during active disease. The sequencing input was peripheral blood.

Here the CDR3 reads CATSELLAGAGTDTQYF. The CDR3 DNA follows: TGTGCCACCAGTGAATTACTAGCGGGGGCCGGCACAGATACGCAGTATTTT. The V and J genes are TRBV24-1 and TRBJ2-3, with 11 bases that match TRBD2. Germline assignment: CDR1 KGHDR and CDR2 SFDVKD. V trimming: 4 bases; J trimming: 1 base; junction bases outside the gene matches: 6. The CDR3 sequence is 17 residues long.